This T cell receptor (beta chain) comes out of a study of T cell responses to AZD1222 COVID-19 vaccine. Findings of the study overall: An increase in Spike-specific TCR breadth and depth was observed after two AZD1222 doses.

The repertoire was sequenced with immunoSEQ multiplex PCR; TCRdb's copy has only in-frame clones and lacks some. The table lists approximately 89,000 clones, about 93% of them singletons. About this clone: Its antigen is unknown.

CDR1 and CDR2 from the germline V gene are SGHTA and FQGTGA. This CDR3 is built from 15 residues. The germline V and J ends were trimmed by 5 bases and 10 bases, with 18 bases remaining between them. This TCR came from an adult who received the AZD1222 COVID-19 vaccine. V usage is TRBV7-3 and J usage is TRBJ1-6, with D perhaps matching TRBD1 (6 bases). The sample was peripheral blood, taken 28 days after the second AZD1222 dose. CDR3 coding DNA: TGTGCCAGCAGCCGGGAGGGCAGGGGATACTCACCCCTCCACTTT. This codes for CASSREGRGYSPLHF.